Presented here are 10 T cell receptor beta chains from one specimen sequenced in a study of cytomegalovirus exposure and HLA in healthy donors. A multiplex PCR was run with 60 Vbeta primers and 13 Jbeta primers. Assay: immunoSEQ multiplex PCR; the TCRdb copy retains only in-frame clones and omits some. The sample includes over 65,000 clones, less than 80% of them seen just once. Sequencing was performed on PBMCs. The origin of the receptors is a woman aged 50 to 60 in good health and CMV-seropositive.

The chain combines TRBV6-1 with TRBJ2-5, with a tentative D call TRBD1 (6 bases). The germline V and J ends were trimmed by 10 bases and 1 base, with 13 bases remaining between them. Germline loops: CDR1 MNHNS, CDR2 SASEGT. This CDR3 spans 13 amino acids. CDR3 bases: TGTGCCACCACAGGGTGGGTCCAAGAGACCCAGTACTTC. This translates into CATTGWVQETQYF.

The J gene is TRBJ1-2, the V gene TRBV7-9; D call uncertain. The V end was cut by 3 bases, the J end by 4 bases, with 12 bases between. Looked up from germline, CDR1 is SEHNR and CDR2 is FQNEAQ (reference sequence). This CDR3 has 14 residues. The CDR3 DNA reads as TGTGCCAGCAGCTTCCGAGCTGAGATCTATGGCTACACCTTC. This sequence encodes CASSFRAEIYGYTF.

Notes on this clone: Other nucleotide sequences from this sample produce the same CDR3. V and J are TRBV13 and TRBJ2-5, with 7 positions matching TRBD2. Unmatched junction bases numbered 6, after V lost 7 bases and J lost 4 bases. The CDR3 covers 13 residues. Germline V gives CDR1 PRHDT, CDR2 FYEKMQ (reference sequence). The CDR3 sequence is CASTFSGGETQYF. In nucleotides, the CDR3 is TGTGCCAGCACCTTCTCGGGGGGAGAGACCCAGTACTTC.

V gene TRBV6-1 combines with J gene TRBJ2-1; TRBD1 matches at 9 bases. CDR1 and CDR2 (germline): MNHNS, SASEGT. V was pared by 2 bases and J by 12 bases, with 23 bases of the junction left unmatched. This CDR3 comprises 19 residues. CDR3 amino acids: CASSEYSGTGSFGAHGQFF. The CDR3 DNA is TGTGCCAGCAGTGAATATTCCGGGACAGGGTCCTTTGGGGCTCACGGGCAGTTCTTC.

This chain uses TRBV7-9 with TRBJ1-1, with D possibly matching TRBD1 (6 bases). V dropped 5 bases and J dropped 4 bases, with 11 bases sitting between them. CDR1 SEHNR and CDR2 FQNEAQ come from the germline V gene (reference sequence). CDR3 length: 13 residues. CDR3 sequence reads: CASSPQGSTEAFF. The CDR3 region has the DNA TGTGCCAGCAGCCCGCAGGGGAGCACTGAAGCTTTCTTT.

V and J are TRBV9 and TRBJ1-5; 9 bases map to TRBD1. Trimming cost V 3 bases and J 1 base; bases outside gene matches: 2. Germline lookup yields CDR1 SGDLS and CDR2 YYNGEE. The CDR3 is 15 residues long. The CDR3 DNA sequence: TGTGCCAGCAGCGCCGGACAGGGGAGCAATCAGCCCCAGCATTTT. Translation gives CASSAGQGSNQPQHF.

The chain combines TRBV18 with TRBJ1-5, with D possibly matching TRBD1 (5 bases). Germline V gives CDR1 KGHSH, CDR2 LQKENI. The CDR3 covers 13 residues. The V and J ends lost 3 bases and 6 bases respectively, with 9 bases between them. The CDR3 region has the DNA TGTGCCAGCTCACCTCAGGGTCGTCAGCCCCAGCATTTT. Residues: CASSPQGRQPQHF. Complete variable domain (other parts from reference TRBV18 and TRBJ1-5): NAGVMQNPRHLVRRRGQEARLRCSPMKGHSHVYWYRQLPEEGLKFMVYLQKENIIDESGMPKERFSAEFPKEGPSILRIQQVVRGDSAAYFCASSPQGRQPQHFGDGTRLSIL.

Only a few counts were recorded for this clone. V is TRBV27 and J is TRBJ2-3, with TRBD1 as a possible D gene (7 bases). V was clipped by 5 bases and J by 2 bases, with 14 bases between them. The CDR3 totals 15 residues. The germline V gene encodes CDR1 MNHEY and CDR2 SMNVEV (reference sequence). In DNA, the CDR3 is TGTGCCAGCAGTCTCCAGGGGGGCCTCACAGATACGCAGTATTTT. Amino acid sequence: CASSLQGGLTDTQYF.

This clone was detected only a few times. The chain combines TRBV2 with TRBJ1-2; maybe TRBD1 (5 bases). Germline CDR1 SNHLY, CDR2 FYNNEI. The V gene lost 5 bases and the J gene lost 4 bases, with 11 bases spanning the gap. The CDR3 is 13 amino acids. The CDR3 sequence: CASSLDSPYGYTF. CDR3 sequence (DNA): TGTGCCAGCAGTCTTGACAGCCCCTATGGCTACACCTTC.

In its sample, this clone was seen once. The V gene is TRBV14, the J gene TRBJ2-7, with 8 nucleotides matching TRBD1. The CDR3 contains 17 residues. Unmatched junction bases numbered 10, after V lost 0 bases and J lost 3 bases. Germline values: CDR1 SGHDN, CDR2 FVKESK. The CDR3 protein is CASSQDPRGQGDYEQYF. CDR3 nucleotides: TGTGCCAGCAGCCAAGACCCTCGTGGACAGGGAGACTACGAGCAGTACTTC.